These 19 T cell receptor beta chains share one sample of origin, sequenced in a study of lymphopenia after photon versus proton radiotherapy. Libraries were prepared by immunoSEQ multiplex PCR; TCRdb keeps only in-frame clonotypes and omits some of them. This table has approximately 45,000 clones, roughly 85% appearing once. This specimen was peripheral blood, taken from a patient treated with photon-based radiotherapy. The receptors come from a man between 35 and 55 years old with gastric cancer.

The chain couples TRBV5-1 to TRBJ2-3; 8 bases are shared with TRBD2. The CDR3 is 22 residues long. Germline V gives CDR1 SGHRS, CDR2 YFSETQ. The ends lost 6 bases at V and 2 bases at J; junction bases unmatched: 29. CDR3 DNA: TGCGCCAGCACCGCGCCTAGGAGCCGCGGGGGGCCCGCCCCGAATGACACAGATACGCAGTATTTT. Encoded protein: CASTAPRSRGGPAPNDTDTQYF.

The genes are TRBV7-9 and TRBJ2-3; 8 nucleotides agree with TRBD1. J lost 6 bases, V lost 1 base, and 6 bases had no gene match. The CDR3 spans 15 residues. Germline V lookup: CDR1 SEHNR, CDR2 FQNEAQ (reference sequence). The CDR3 nucleotides are TGTGCCAGCAGCTTAGGCCTCCGGGACAGGGATACGCAGTATTTT. Residues: CASSLGLRDRDTQYF.

This clone showed up just a few times. J is TRBJ2-7 and V is TRBV5-1; 7 bases line up with TRBD1. This CDR3 is built from 15 residues. Looked up from germline, CDR1 is SGHRS and CDR2 is YFSETQ. V shed 0 bases and J 2 bases; nucleotides not matched to a gene: 5. CDR3 nucleotide sequence: TGCGCCAGCAGCTTGGAGGTGACAGGGACCTACGAGCAGTACTTC. Its translation is CASSLEVTGTYEQYF. Full variable domain (remainder filled in from reference TRBV5-1 and TRBJ2-7): KAGVTQTPRYLIKTRGQQVTLSCSPISGHRSVSWYQQTPGQGLQFLFEYFSETQRNKGNFPGRFSGRQFSNSRSEMNVSTLELGDSALYLCASSLEVTGTYEQYFGPGTRLTVT.

The chain combines TRBV9 with TRBJ2-7; D uncertain. V dropped 0 bases and J dropped 2 bases, with 3 bases sitting between them. Per germline, CDR1 SGDLS and CDR2 YYNGEE. This CDR3 spans 12 amino acids. The CDR3 DNA sequence: TGTGCCAGCAGCGTAGATGCCTACGAGCAGTACTTC. This gives the protein CASSVDAYEQYF.

The chain links TRBV16 to TRBJ1-4, with D unresolved. The length of the CDR3 is 15 residues. V was pared by 1 base and J by 3 bases, with 9 bases between. In germline, CDR1 is KGHSY, CDR2 FQNENV. CDR3 in amino acids: CASSQFATANEKLFF. CDR3 in DNA: TGTGCCAGCAGCCAATTCGCGACGGCTAATGAAAAACTGTTTTTT.

V is TRBV29-1 and J is TRBJ1-4; 8 nucleotides agree with TRBD1. The CDR3 totals 13 residues. The V and J ends lost 4 bases and 11 bases, in that order; junction bases with no gene match: 9. CDR1 and CDR2 from the germline V gene are SQVTM and ANQGSEA. This CDR3 is CSVGGRGQRKLFF. The CDR3 coding sequence is TGCAGCGTTGGGGGCAGGGGGCAAAGGAAACTGTTTTTT.

This chain links TRBV7-9 with TRBJ1-6; maybe TRBD1 (5 bases). The germline CDR1 and CDR2 sequences are SEHNR and FQNEAQ (reference sequence). V gave up 5 bases and J gave up 8 bases, with 13 bases separating them. The CDR3 consists of 14 residues. DNA of the CDR3: TGTGCCAGCAGCCCCCTCGGGGGAGATTCACCCCTCCACTTT. It encodes CASSPLGGDSPLHF.

CDR3 sequence: CASSLDRAGGYTF. The CDR3 DNA sequence: TGTGCCAGCAGCTTGGACAGGGCGGGGGGCTACACCTTC. This chain joins TRBV5-4 and TRBJ1-2; D might be TRBD1 (6 bases). V was cut by 0 bases and J by 8 bases, with 11 bases left in between. Germline lookup yields CDR1 SGHNT and CDR2 YYREEE (reference sequence). The CDR3 extends over 13 amino acids.

CDR3 sequence: CASSLRGTRQYQETQYF. The CDR3 coding sequence is TGTGCCAGCAGCTTAAGGGGGACCCGGCAGTACCAAGAGACCCAGTACTTC. The J gene is TRBJ2-5, the V gene TRBV7-9; D may be TRBD1 (6 bases). Germline CDR1 is SEHNR and CDR2 is FQNEAQ (reference sequence). This CDR3 has 17 amino acids. The germline V and J ends were trimmed by 2 bases and 0 bases, with 16 bases remaining between them.

The V call is TRBV7-9, the J call TRBJ1-1; 7 nucleotides align to TRBD1. This CDR3 has 15 residues. V lost 5 bases to trimming and J lost 4 bases; unmatched junction nucleotides: 10. Per the germline V gene, CDR1 is SEHNR and CDR2 is FQNEAQ (reference sequence). The CDR3 region has the DNA TGTGCCAGCAGCACTTCCGGGACAGTTACCACTGAAGCTTTCTTT. It encodes CASSTSGTVTTEAFF.

This chain links TRBV7-9 with TRBJ1-1; D call uncertain. V lost 9 bases and J lost 1, with 15 bases in between. Germline V gives CDR1 SEHNR, CDR2 FQNEAQ (reference sequence). This CDR3 is 14 amino acids long. DNA of the CDR3: TGTGCCAGTCGGGCTGGGGTAAAGAACACTGAAGCTTTCTTT. Translating it yields CASRAGVKNTEAFF.

The J gene is TRBJ2-7, the V gene TRBV4-3; the match to TRBD1 covers 9 bases. Per the germline V gene, CDR1 is LGHNA and CDR2 is YSLEER. Trimming removed 0 bases from V and 3 bases from J; junction bases left unmatched: 3. This CDR3 comprises 15 residues. The CDR3 region has the DNA TGCGCCAGCAGCCAAGAAGGGACAGGGTTCTACGAGCAGTACTTC. This translates into CASSQEGTGFYEQYF.

The chain links TRBV6-6 to TRBJ1-2; 11 nucleotides agree with TRBD1. The V segment lost 7 bases and the J segment 2 bases; nucleotides outside the gene matches: 9. Germline V gene lookup returns CDR1 MNHNY and CDR2 SVGAGI (reference sequence). The CDR3 loop spans 16 amino acids. CDR3 nucleotide sequence: TGTGCCAGCACCCCGGGACAGGGGGTCTTAAACTATGGCTACACCTTC. Amino acids: CASTPGQGVLNYGYTF.

The chain employs TRBV4-1 and TRBJ2-7; 9 bases align to TRBD1. V lost 5 bases to trimming and J lost 7 bases; unmatched junction nucleotides: 15. CDR3 size: 16 residues. The germline V gene encodes CDR1 MGHRA and CDR2 YSYEKL. The CDR3 DNA sequence: TGCGCCAGCAGCTCCTCGACCGGGACAGGGATTCGGGAGCAGTACTTC. Translation: CASSSSTGTGIREQYF.

The chain uses TRBV29-1 and TRBJ2-1; no firm D call. Germline CDR1 reads SQVTM; CDR2 reads ANQGSEA. The CDR3 totals 11 residues. V lost 7 bases, J lost 4 bases, and 8 bases lay in between. In DNA, the CDR3 is TGCAGCGCCGGTGGTTACAATGAGCAGTTCTTC. It specifies CSAGGYNEQFF.

This sequence joins TRBV27 and TRBJ1-6; tentative D call: TRBD1 (5 bases). Germline values: CDR1 MNHEY, CDR2 SMNVEV (reference sequence). The CDR3 length is 19 residues. The V and J ends lost 2 bases and 5 bases respectively, with 22 bases between them. CDR3 sequence reads: CASSLPRPRGLYNNSPLHF. In DNA, the CDR3 is TGTGCCAGCAGTTTACCCCGGCCGAGGGGATTGTATAATAATTCACCCCTCCACTTT.

By share, this clone ranks as medium-sized. For the CDR3, the DNA is TGTGCCAGCAGCCCACAGGGGGCAAACACCATATATTTT. Translation: CASSPQGANTIYF. The chain has TRBV7-9 and TRBJ1-3; 9 bases are a match to TRBD1. Unmatched junction bases numbered 2, after V lost 5 bases and J lost 6 bases. In germline, CDR1 is SEHNR, CDR2 FQNEAQ (reference sequence). This CDR3 is built from 13 residues.

This chain uses TRBV7-3 with TRBJ1-3, with TRBD1 matching over 9 bases. The CDR3 is 15 amino acids. Per germline, CDR1 SGHTA and CDR2 FQGTGA. After removal of 4 bases from V and 4 bases from J, the junction contained 5 bases not matched to a gene. CDR3 bases: TGTGCCAGCAGCTCAACAGGGGGCGAAGGAAACACCATATATTTT. It codes for CASSSTGGEGNTIYF.

This chain links TRBV11-2 with TRBJ1-1, with no clear D. The CDR3 totals 14 residues. Germline V CDR1 and CDR2: SGHAT, FQNNGV. Deletions cut 0 bases from V and 2 bases from J, with 7 bases between. The CDR3 region has the DNA TGTGCCAGCAGCTTAGAAGGGAAAAACACTGAAGCTTTCTTT. Translation gives CASSLEGKNTEAFF.